This TCR beta chain was obtained from a study of blood T cell repertoires in COVID-19. Some clones are missing from TCRdb's copy, which holds only in-frame ones; the method was immunoSEQ multiplex PCR. The sample contains approximately 270,000 clones, 70% to 90% of which appear only once. This CDR3 comprises 16 residues. In germline, CDR1 is ENHRY, CDR2 SYGVKD. Trimming at V came to 3 bases and at J to 4 bases, leaving 10 bases not matched to a gene. Sequenced material: PBMCs or T cells enriched from blood (not recorded which). The TCR originated in a man aged 40-55 years who had recovered from COVID-19. The rearrangement links TRBV10-3 to TRBJ2-5; 8 nucleotides match TRBD2. This CDR3 is CAISDHVRSGVETQYF. The CDR3 DNA reads TGTGCCATCAGTGACCACGTACGTAGCGGGGTAGAGACCCAGTACTTC.